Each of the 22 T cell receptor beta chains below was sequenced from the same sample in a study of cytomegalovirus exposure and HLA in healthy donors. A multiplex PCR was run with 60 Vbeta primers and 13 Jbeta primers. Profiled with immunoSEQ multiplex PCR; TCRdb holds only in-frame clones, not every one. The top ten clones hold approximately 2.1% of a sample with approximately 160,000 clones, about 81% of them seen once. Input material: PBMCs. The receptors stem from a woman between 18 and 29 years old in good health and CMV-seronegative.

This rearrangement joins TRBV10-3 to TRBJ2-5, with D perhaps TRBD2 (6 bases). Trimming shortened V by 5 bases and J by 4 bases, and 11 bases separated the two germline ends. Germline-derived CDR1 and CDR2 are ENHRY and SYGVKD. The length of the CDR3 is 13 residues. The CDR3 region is CAISIREIETQYF. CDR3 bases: TGTGCCATCAGTATTCGGGAGATAGAGACCCAGTACTTC.

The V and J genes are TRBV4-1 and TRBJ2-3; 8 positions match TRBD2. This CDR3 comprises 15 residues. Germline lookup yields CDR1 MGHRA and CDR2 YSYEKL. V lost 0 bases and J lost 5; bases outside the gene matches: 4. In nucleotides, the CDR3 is TGCGCCAGCAGCCAAGAGAGGCTAGCGGGAGATACGCAGTATTTT. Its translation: CASSQERLAGDTQYF.

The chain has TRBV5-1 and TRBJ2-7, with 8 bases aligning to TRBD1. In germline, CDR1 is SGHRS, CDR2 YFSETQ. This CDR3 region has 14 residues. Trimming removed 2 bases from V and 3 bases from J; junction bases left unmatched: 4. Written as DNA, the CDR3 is TGCGCCAGCAGCTTCCGGACAGGGAACTACGAGCAGTACTTC. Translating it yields CASSFRTGNYEQYF.

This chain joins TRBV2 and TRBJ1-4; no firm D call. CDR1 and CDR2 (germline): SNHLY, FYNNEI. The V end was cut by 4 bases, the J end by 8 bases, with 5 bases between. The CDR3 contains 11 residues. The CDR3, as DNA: TGTGCCAGCAGTGTAGAGGAAAAACTGTTTTTT. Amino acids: CASSVEEKLFF.

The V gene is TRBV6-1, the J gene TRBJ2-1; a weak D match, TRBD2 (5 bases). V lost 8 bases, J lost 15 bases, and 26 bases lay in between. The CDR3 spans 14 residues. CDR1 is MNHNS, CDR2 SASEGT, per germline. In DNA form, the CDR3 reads TGTGCCAGCGCGGATCTGGACGACGCGGGCCGGCGGTTCTTC. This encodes CASADLDDAGRRFF.

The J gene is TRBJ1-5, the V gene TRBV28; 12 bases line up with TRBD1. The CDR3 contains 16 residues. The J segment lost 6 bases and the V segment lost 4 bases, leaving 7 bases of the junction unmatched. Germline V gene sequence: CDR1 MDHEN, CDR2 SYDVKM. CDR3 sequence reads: CASSSPGQGAGQPQHF. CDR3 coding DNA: TGTGCCAGCAGTTCACCGGGACAGGGGGCCGGTCAGCCCCAGCATTTT.

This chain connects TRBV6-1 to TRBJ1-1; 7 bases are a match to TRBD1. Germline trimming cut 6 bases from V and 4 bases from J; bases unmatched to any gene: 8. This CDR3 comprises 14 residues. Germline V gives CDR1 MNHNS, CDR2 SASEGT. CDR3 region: CASSLGQLFTEAFF. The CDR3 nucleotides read TGTGCCAGCAGCCTGGGACAGCTTTTCACTGAAGCTTTCTTT.

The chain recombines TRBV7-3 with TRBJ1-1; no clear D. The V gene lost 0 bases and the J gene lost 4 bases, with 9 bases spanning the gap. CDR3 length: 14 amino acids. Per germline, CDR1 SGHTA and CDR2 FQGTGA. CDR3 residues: CASSLTASVTEAFF. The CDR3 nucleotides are TGTGCCAGCAGCTTAACAGCCAGCGTCACTGAAGCTTTCTTT.

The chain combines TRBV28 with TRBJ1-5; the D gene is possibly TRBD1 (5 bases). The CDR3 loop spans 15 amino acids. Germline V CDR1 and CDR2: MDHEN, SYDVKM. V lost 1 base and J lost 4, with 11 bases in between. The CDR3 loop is CASSLFRGGNQPQHF. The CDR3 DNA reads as TGTGCCAGCAGTTTATTCCGGGGGGGTAATCAGCCCCAGCATTTT.

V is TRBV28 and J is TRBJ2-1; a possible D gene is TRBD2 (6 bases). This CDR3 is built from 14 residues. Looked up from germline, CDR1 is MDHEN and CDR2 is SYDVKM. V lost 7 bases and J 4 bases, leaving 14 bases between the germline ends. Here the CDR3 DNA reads TGTGCCAGCACGATAACCGGGACTTACAATGAGCAGTTCTTC. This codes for CASTITGTYNEQFF.

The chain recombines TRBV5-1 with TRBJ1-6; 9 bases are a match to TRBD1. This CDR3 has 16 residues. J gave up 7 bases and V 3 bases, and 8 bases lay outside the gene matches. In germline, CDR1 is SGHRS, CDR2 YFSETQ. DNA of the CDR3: TGCGCCAGCAGCTCGACCTCCGGGACAGGGAATTCACCCCTCCACTTT. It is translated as CASSSTSGTGNSPLHF. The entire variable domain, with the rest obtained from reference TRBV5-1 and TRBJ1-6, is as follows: KAGVTQTPRYLIKTRGQQVTLSCSPISGHRSVSWYQQTPGQGLQFLFEYFSETQRNKGNFPGRFSGRQFSNSRSEMNVSTLELGDSALYLCASSSTSGTGNSPLHFGNGTRLTVT.

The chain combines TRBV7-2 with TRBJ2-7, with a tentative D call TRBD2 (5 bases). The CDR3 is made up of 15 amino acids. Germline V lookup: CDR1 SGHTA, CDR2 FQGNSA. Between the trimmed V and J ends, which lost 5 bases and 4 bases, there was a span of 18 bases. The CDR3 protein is CASSPRGELGYEQYF. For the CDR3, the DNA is TGTGCCAGCAGCCCACGGGGAGAGTTGGGGTACGAGCAGTACTTC.

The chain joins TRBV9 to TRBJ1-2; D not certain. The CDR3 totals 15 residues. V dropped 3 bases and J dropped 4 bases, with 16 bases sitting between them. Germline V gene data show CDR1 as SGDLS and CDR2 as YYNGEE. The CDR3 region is CASSAGLQVIYGYTF. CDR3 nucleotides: TGTGCCAGCAGCGCCGGACTCCAGGTCATCTATGGCTACACCTTC. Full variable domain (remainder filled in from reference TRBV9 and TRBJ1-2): DSGVTQTPKHLITATGQRVTLRCSPRSGDLSVYWYQQSLDQGLQFLIQYYNGEERAKGNILERFSAQQFPDLHSELNLSSLELGDSALYFCASSAGLQVIYGYTFGSGTRLTVV.

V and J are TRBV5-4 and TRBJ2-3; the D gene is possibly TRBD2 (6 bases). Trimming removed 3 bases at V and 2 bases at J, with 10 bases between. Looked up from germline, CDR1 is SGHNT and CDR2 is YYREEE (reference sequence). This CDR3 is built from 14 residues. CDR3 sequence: CASSSLADTDTQYF. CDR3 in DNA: TGTGCCAGCAGCTCCTTAGCGGACACAGATACGCAGTATTTT.

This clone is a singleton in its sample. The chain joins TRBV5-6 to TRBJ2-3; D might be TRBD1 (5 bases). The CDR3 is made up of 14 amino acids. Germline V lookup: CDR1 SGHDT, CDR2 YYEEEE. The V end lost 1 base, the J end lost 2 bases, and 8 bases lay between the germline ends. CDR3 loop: CASSLNRYTDTQYF. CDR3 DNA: TGTGCCAGCAGCTTGAACAGGTACACAGATACGCAGTATTTT.

The CDR3 DNA reads TGTGCCAGCAGCCCGGACAGGTACCAAGAGACCCAGTACTTC. This translates into CASSPDRYQETQYF. This chain links TRBV11-2 with TRBJ2-5; 7 bases are a match to TRBD1. This CDR3 is built from 14 residues. The trim removed 5 bases at V and 0 bases at J, leaving 3 bases unmatched. Germline V CDR1 and CDR2: SGHAT, FQNNGV.

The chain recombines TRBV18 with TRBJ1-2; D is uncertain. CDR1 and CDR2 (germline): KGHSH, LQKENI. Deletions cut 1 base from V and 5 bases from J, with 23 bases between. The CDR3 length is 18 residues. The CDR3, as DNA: TGTGCCAGCTCACCACAAGGTATCTCAGGCGACATCTTTTATGGCTACACCTTC. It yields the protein CASSPQGISGDIFYGYTF.

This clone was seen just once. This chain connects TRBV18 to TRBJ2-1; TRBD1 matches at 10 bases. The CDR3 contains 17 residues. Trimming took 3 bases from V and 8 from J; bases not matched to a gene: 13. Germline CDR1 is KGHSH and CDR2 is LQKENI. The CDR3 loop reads CASSPLRTGGAYHEQFF. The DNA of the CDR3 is TGTGCCAGCTCACCCCTACGGACAGGGGGGGCTTATCATGAGCAGTTCTTC.

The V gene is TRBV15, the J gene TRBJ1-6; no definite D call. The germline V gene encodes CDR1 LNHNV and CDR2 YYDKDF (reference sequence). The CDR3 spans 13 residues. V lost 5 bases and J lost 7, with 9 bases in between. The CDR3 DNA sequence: TGTGCCACCAGCCAGGATGGGAATTCACCCCTCCACTTT. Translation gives CATSQDGNSPLHF.

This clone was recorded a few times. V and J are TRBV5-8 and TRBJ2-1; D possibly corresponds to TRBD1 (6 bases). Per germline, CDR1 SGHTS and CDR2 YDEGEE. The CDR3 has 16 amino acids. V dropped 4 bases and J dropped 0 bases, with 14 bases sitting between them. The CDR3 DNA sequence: TGTGCCAGCAGCCACAACAGGGTTAGCTCCTACAATGAGCAGTTCTTC. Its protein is CASSHNRVSSYNEQFF.

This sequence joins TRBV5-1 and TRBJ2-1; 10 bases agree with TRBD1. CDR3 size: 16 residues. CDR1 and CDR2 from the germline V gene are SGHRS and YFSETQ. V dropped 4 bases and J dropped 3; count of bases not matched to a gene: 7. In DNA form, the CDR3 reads TGCGCCAGCAGCAGACCGACAGGGGGCTACTACAATGAGCAGTTCTTC. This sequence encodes CASSRPTGGYYNEQFF.

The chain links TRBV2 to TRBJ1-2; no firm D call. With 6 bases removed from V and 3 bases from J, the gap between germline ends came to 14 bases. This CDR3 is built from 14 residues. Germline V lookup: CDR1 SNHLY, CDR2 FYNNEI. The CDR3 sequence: CASSSEALHYGYTF. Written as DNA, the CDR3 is TGTGCCAGCAGCTCAGAGGCCTTGCACTATGGCTACACCTTC.